The sequence of this T cell receptor (beta chain) was determined in a study of CD8 T cells in ankylosing spondylitis. The CDR3 length is 17 residues. Trimming stripped 1 base from V and 8 bases from J, with 23 bases between. The germline V gene encodes CDR1 LGHNA and CDR2 YSLEER. As concerns this clonotype: Its target is not known.

Study results and caveats: The study identified a TCR beta motif of under ten highly homologous variants that appeared characteristic of ankylosing spondylitis blood. Both synovial fluid and blood in reactive arthritis had previously been reported to carry some motif variants. Disease-linked clones reportedly concentrated significantly in matched ankylosing spondylitis synovial fluid.

TCRdb re-called the 5' RACE reads through MiXCR, storing one row per CDR3 protein. The repertoire consists of around 890,000 distinct CDR3 sequences, with roughly 10% occurring once and the leading ten covering around 0.51%. The specimen sequenced was blood, either unsorted or a sorted T cell fraction (not recorded which). This clonotype was sampled from a male donor with ankylosing spondylitis. The V gene is TRBV4-3, the J gene TRBJ1-1; possible D gene TRBD1, 6 bases. This CDR3 is CASSQGIGGPVGLEAFF. CDR3 nucleotides: TGCGCCAGCAGCCAAGGAATCGGGGGCCCGGTTGGGTTGGAAGCTTTCTTT.